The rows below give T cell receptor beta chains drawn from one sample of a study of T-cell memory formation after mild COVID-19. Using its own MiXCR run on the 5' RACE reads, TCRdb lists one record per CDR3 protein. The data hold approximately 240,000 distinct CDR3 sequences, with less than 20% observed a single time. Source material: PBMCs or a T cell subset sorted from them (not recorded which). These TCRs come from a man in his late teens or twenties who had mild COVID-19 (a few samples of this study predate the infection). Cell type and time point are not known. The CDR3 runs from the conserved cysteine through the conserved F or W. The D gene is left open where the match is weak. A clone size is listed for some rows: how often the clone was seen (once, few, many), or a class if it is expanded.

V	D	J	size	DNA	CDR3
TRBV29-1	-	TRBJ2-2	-	TGCAGCGCCCTGACAGGCAGCACCGGGGAGCTGTTTTTT	CSALTGSTGELFF
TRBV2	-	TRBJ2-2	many	TGTGCCAGCAGGGCGTGGGCCAGCGGGACCGGGGAGCTGTTTTTT	CASRAWASGTGELFF
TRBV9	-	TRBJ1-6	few	TGTGCCAGCAGCGTAGTTATGGATTCACCCCTCCACTTT	CASSVVMDSPLHF
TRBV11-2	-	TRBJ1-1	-	TGTGCCAGCAGCCTGGGGGCGCAGGGGAGGGAAGCTTTCTTT	CASSLGAQGREAFF
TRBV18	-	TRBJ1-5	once	TGTGCCAGCTCACCGAAAGTGGGCAATCAGCCCCAGCATTTT	CASSPKVGNQPQHF
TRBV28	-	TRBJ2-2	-	TGTGCCAGCAGTTTAGGAGGGTACACCGGGGAGCTGTTTTTT	CASSLGGYTGELFF
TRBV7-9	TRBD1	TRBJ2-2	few	TGTGCCGGTGACAGGGCCACCGGGGAGCTGTTTTTT	CAGDRATGELFF
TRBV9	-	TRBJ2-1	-	TGTGCCAGCCAGCAGGTAGAGGGAGTCGAGCAGTTCTTC	CASQQVEGVEQFF
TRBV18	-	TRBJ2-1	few	TGTGCCAGCTCACCACTTCAGGGCAGGGGAGGCAATGAGCAGTTCTTC	CASSPLQGRGGNEQFF
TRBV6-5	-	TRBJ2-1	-	TGTGCCAGCAGTTACTCGAGGGTGCTCAATGAGCAGTTCTTC	CASSYSRVLNEQFF
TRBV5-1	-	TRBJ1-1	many	TGCGCCAGCAGTTTACTATTGGGAAAAGAGACTGAAGCTTTCTTT	CASSLLLGKETEAFF
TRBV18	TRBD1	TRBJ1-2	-	TGTGCCAGCTCACTCGGGACAGGGTCGTATATTCATGGCTACACCTTC	CASSLGTGSYIHGYTF
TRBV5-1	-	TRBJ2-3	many	TGCGCCAGCAGACGGGGGGCGACAGATACGCAGTATTTT	CASRRGATDTQYF
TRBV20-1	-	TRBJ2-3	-	TGCAGTGCTAGAGGACAGTTAAAAGCAGATACGCAGTATTTT	CSARGQLKADTQYF
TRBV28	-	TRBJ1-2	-	TGTGCCAGCTCCGCCGAGGGGTATGGCTACACCTTC	CASSAEGYGYTF
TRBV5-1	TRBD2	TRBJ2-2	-	TGCGCCAGCAGGGCTAGCGGGGGTAACACCGGGGAGCTGTTTTTT	CASRASGGNTGELFF
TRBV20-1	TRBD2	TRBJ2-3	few	TGCAGACTAGCGGGGGGGGACTGGACCACAGATACGCAGTATTTT	CRLAGGDWTTDTQYF
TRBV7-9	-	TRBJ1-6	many	TGTGCCAGCAGCTTCCAGAATTCACCCCTCCACTTT	CASSFQNSPLHF
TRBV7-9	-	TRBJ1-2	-	TGTGCCAGCAGCCAAAGACAGGAACTCTATGGCTACACCTTC	CASSQRQELYGYTF
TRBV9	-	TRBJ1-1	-	TGTGCCAGATTGAATGAAGCTTTCTTT	CARLNEAFF
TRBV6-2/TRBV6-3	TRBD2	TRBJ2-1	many	TGTGCCATACGGGCTAGCGGGGGGCACTACAATGAGCAGTTCTTC	CAIRASGGHYNEQFF
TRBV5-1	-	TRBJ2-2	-	TGCGCCAGCAGCCCTTCGAGCGGTAACACCGGGGAGCTGTTTTTT	CASSPSSGNTGELFF
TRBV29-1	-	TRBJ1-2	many	TGCAGCGGACGGATGGGGGACGGCTACACCTTC	CSGRMGDGYTF
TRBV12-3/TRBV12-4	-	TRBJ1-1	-	TGTGCCTGTTCGATAGTGGGGAACACTGAAGCTTTCTTT	CACSIVGNTEAFF
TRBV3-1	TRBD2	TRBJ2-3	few	TGTGCCAGCAGCCCGCGGTTAGCGGGGGGGCCTCGGGATACGCAGTATTTT	CASSPRLAGGPRDTQYF
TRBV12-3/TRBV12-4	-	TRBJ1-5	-	TGTGCCAGCCGGAAGGACACACAAAATCAGCCCCAGCATTTT	CASRKDTQNQPQHF
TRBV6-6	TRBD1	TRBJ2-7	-	TGTGCCAGCAGTTATGGCAGGGGGCAGAGCTCCTACGAGCAGTACTTC	CASSYGRGQSSYEQYF
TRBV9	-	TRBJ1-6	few	TGTGCCAGCGGGGGACATTCGGGACCATATAATTCACCCCTCCACTTT	CASGGHSGPYNSPLHF
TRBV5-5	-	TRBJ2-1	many	TGTGCCAGCAGCTTGCTAGGGAGCTCCTACAATGAGCAGTTCTTC	CASSLLGSSYNEQFF
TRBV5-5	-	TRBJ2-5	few	TGTGCCAGCAGCTTCCGCCGGGACGCACCTCTAGAGACCCAGTACTTC	CASSFRRDAPLETQYF
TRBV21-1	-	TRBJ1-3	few	TGTGCCAGCAGCAAAGAAGACAGCTTGTTTTCTGGAAACACCATATATTTT	CASSKEDSLFSGNTIYF
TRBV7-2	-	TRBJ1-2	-	TGTGCCAGCAGCTTATCCTGGACGGCTTCCTATGGCTACACCTTC	CASSLSWTASYGYTF
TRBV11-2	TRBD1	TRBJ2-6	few	TGTGCCAGCATCCGACAGGGAACCAACGTCCTGACTTTC	CASIRQGTNVLTF
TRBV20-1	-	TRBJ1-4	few	TGCAGTGCTAGGGGGGGGCAGGAAAAACTGTTTTTT	CSARGGQEKLFF
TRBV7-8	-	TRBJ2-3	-	TGTGCCAGCAACCGAAACTTCGGGGTCGGGGATACGCAGTATTTT	CASNRNFGVGDTQYF
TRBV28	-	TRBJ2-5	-	TGTGCCAGCAGTTTAGACGGGGGGCGGGAAGAGACCCAGTACTTC	CASSLDGGREETQYF
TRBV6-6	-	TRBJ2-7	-	TGTGCCAGCAGCCACAGGGACTCCTACGAGCAGTACTTC	CASSHRDSYEQYF
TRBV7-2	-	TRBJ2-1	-	TGTGCCAGCAGCTTAGTTAGCCAGAGCTCCTACAATGAGCAGTTCTTC	CASSLVSQSSYNEQFF
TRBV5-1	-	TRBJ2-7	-	TGCGCCAGCAGCTTGTACTCGACAGGTCTGGGCTACGAGCAGTACTTC	CASSLYSTGLGYEQYF
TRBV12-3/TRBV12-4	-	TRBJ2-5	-	TGTGCCAGCAGTTTGATGCGAGAGACCCAGTACTTC	CASSLMRETQYF
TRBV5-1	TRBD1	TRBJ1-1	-	TGCGCCAGCAGCTTATCGACAGGGCAAGCCACTGAAGCTTTCTTT	CASSLSTGQATEAFF
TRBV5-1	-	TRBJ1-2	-	TGCGCCAGCAGCTTGGCCGTGGGCATTGGCTACACCTTC	CASSLAVGIGYTF